The 17 T cell receptor beta chains below come from one sample, sequenced in a study of CD8 T cells in Susac syndrome. Reverse transcription of about 0.5 to 1 ug RNA used random hexamers. A single record per CDR3 protein comes from TCRdb applying MiXCR to the immunoSEQ multiplex PCR reads. The profile covers 160,000 or so distinct CDR3 sequences, with 85% to 95% appearing a single time and 0.15% to 0.2% taken by the ten largest. The sequencing input was CD8+ T cells from PBMCs. These receptors came from a human donor with multiple sclerosis.

The chain links TRBV27 to TRBJ2-2; the match to TRBD1 covers 7 bases. J gave up 8 bases and V 1 base, and 4 bases lay outside the gene matches. Germline lookup yields CDR1 MNHEY and CDR2 SMNVEV (reference sequence). This CDR3 spans 14 amino acids. The CDR3: CASSLLGTVGELFF. In DNA form, the CDR3 reads TGTGCCAGCAGTTTATTGGGGACAGTGGGGGAGCTGTTTTTT.

The chain employs TRBV12-3 or TRBV12-4 and TRBJ2-5, with a possible D match to TRBD2 (6 bases). The CDR3 totals 14 residues. Trimming stripped 5 bases from V and 5 bases from J, with 15 bases between. CDR3 DNA sequence: TGTGCCAGCAGTGCATTTTGGGGGGAGGAGACCCAGTACTTC. This encodes CASSAFWGEETQYF.

The V gene is TRBV5-4, the J gene TRBJ2-7; TRBD2 agrees at 9 bases. Trimming removed 4 bases from V and 4 bases from J; junction bases left unmatched: 6. The CDR3 is made up of 14 amino acids. Germline CDR1 and CDR2: SGHNT and YYREEE (reference sequence). CDR3 sequence reads: CASSGAGGTYEQYF. As DNA, the CDR3 is TGTGCCAGCAGCGGGGCGGGAGGGACGTACGAGCAGTACTTC.

This clonotype was observed a few times. This chain joins TRBV13 and TRBJ2-5; D not resolved. Trimming cost V 1 base and J 7 bases, with 4 bases left between them. Germline assignment: CDR1 PRHDT and CDR2 FYEKMQ (reference sequence). The CDR3 loop spans 11 amino acids. CDR3 region: CASSLDGTQYF. The CDR3 DNA reads TGTGCCAGCAGCTTAGATGGGACCCAGTACTTC. The whole variable domain, filled in from reference TRBV13 and TRBJ2-5, reads AAGVIQSPRHLIKEKRETATLKCYPIPRHDTVYWYQQGPGQDPQFLISFYEKMQSDKGSIPDRFSAQQFSDYHSELNMSSLELGDSALYFCASSLDGTQYFGPGTRLLVL.

This chain connects TRBV20-1 to TRBJ2-5; 13 bases match TRBD2. Germline V lookup: CDR1 DFQATT, CDR2 SNEGSKA (reference sequence). Germline trimming cut 5 bases from V and 2 bases from J; bases unmatched to any gene: 14. The CDR3 length is 18 residues. The CDR3 region is CSALLGTGLAGDQETQYF. CDR3 in DNA: TGCAGTGCTCTACTCGGGACAGGACTAGCGGGAGATCAAGAGACCCAGTACTTC.

The CDR3: CASSLFRGASLNIQYF. CDR3 bases: TGTGCCAGCAGCCTCTTCAGGGGGGCCTCACTAAACATTCAGTACTTC. The rearrangement joins TRBV11-2 to TRBJ2-4; the D gene is possibly TRBD1 (7 bases). The CDR3 runs to 16 residues. Trimming removed 5 bases from V and 6 bases from J, with 20 bases in between. In germline, CDR1 is SGHAT, CDR2 FQNNGV.

The chain carries TRBV20-1 and TRBJ1-1; the match to TRBD1 covers 7 bases. The J segment lost 6 bases and the V segment lost 0 bases, leaving 13 bases of the junction unmatched. The CDR3 length is 16 residues. Germline lookup yields CDR1 DFQATT and CDR2 SNEGSKA (reference sequence). CDR3 region: CSARDRAGGPQAEAFF. The CDR3 bases are TGCAGTGCTAGAGATCGGGCAGGGGGTCCCCAGGCTGAAGCTTTCTTT.

The chain employs TRBV20-1 and TRBJ2-1; 7 bases fit TRBD2. The germline V gene encodes CDR1 DFQATT and CDR2 SNEGSKA (reference sequence). V trimming: 5 bases; J trimming: 7 bases; junction bases outside the gene matches: 8. The length of the CDR3 is 13 residues. CDR3 bases: TGCAGTGCTCGGGGGAGGGCCTTAAATGAGCAGTTCTTC. Protein: CSARGRALNEQFF.

The rearrangement uses TRBV20-1 and TRBJ2-1, with TRBD1 as a possible D gene (6 bases). The CDR3 is 16 residues long. The germline gives CDR1 DFQATT, CDR2 SNEGSKA (reference sequence). Trimming took off 4 bases at V and 4 bases at J, with 20 bases between the two ends. CDR3 nucleotide sequence: TGCAGTGCTAAGAGGACAGTCTCAACTTCTTACAATGAGCAGTTCTTC. Amino acids: CSAKRTVSTSYNEQFF.

This clonotype has a single count. This sequence joins TRBV7-9 and TRBJ2-5; 8 bases match TRBD1. Germline CDR1 and CDR2: SEHNR and FQNEAQ (reference sequence). This CDR3 has 15 amino acids. The junction had 5 bases not matched to a gene; V was cut back by 3 bases and J by 2 bases. The CDR3 protein is CASSFPGQEQETQYF. The CDR3 DNA follows: TGTGCCAGCAGCTTCCCGGGACAGGAGCAAGAGACCCAGTACTTC. Using reference TRBV7-9 and TRBJ2-5 for the parts outside the CDR3, the full variable domain is DTGVSQNPRHKITKRGQNVTFRCDPISEHNRLYWYRQTLGQGPEFLTYFQNEAQLEKSRLLSDRFSAERPKGSFSTLEIQRTEQGDSAMYLCASSFPGQEQETQYFGPGTRLLVL.

The genes are TRBV15 and TRBJ1-1; the match to TRBD1 covers 8 bases. CDR1 is LNHNV, CDR2 YYDKDF, per germline (reference sequence). J was trimmed by 0 bases and V by 5 bases; bases with no gene match: 8. This CDR3 has 16 residues. The CDR3 loop reads CATSPGQGGMNTEAFF. The CDR3 DNA reads TGTGCCACCAGCCCTGGACAGGGAGGAATGAACACTGAAGCTTTCTTT. Full variable domain (rest looked up from reference TRBV15 and TRBJ1-1): DAMVIQNPRYQVTQFGKPVTLSCSQTLNHNVMYWYQQKSSQAPKLLFHYYDKDFNNEADTPDNFQSRRPNTSFCFLDIRSPGLGDTAMYLCATSPGQGGMNTEAFFGQGTRLTVV.

The chain carries TRBV20-1 and TRBJ2-7, with 7 bases identical to TRBD2. The germline CDR1 and CDR2 sequences are DFQATT and SNEGSKA (reference sequence). The CDR3 consists of 15 residues. Trimming at V came to 2 bases and at J to 2 bases, leaving 9 bases not matched to a gene. CDR3 DNA: TGCAGTGCTAGATTTTGGGACTACACTCCCTACGAGCAGTACTTC. Translation gives CSARFWDYTPYEQYF.

V usage is TRBV7-9 and J usage is TRBJ2-7; possible D gene TRBD1, 6 bases. This CDR3 has 13 amino acids. Between the trimmed V and J ends, which lost 6 bases and 1 base, there was a span of 10 bases. Per germline, CDR1 SEHNR and CDR2 FQNEAQ (reference sequence). CDR3 in amino acids: CASSSGQSYEQYF. The CDR3 DNA follows: TGTGCCAGCAGTTCCGGACAGTCCTACGAGCAGTACTTC.

J is TRBJ2-1 and V is TRBV4-2, with 9 bases matching TRBD2. The V segment lost 1 base and the J segment 0 bases; nucleotides outside the gene matches: 10. Germline CDR1 and CDR2: LGHNA and YNFKEQ. The CDR3 sequence is 19 residues long. The CDR3 DNA is TGTGCCAGCAGCCAAGTTAGCGGGGGCCCCTGGAGCTCCTACAATGAGCAGTTCTTC. Encoded protein: CASSQVSGGPWSSYNEQFF.

CDR3 in DNA: TGCAGCGTTTTTCCGCCAGCCCAAGAGACCCAGTACTTC. It codes for CSVFPPAQETQYF. This chain uses TRBV29-1 with TRBJ2-5; D gene uncertain. V lost 5 bases and J 1 base, leaving 11 bases between the germline ends. Germline values: CDR1 SQVTM, CDR2 ANQGSEA. The CDR3 sequence is 13 residues long. The complete variable domain, with remaining parts taken from reference TRBV29-1 and TRBJ2-5, reads SAVISQKPSRDICQRGTSLTIQCQVDSQVTMMFWYRQQPGQSLTLIATANQGSEATYESGFVIDKFPISRPNLTFSTLTVSNMSPEDSSIYLCSVFPPAQETQYFGPGTRLLVL.

This chain joins TRBV27 and TRBJ2-1, with D tentatively TRBD2 (5 bases). The CDR3 runs to 18 residues. The germline V and J ends were trimmed by 2 bases and 0 bases, with 17 bases remaining between them. Germline CDR1 and CDR2: MNHEY and SMNVEV (reference sequence). CDR3 sequence (DNA): TGTGCCAGCAGTTTACGGCCCGAGCTAGCCAGCTCCTACAATGAGCAGTTCTTC. Its protein product is CASSLRPELASSYNEQFF.

The V and J genes are TRBV15 and TRBJ1-2, with 7 bases aligning to TRBD1. This CDR3 has 13 residues. Germline values: CDR1 LNHNV, CDR2 YYDKDF (reference sequence). V was pared by 4 bases and J by 5 bases, with 4 bases of the junction left unmatched. The CDR3 DNA reads TGTGCCACCAGCACCGGGACAGCTTATGGCTACACCTTC. Encoded protein: CATSTGTAYGYTF.